This T cell receptor beta chain was recovered during a study of graft-versus-host responses after intestinal transplantation. Study-wide background: Multivisceral, liver-intestinal, or isolated intestinal grafts went to recipients. Anti-thymocyte globulin induction, then tacrolimus and steroids for two to four years, went to all recipients. Regarding the study as a whole: Recipient marrow harbored GvH clones, some of which surfaced first in ileum or blood.

Assay: immunoSEQ multiplex PCR; the TCRdb copy retains only in-frame clones and omits some. This sample has approximately 88,000 clones; about 95% occur once, and the top ten carry about 0.2%. This CDR3 comprises 15 residues. Looked up from germline, CDR1 is SGHTA and CDR2 is FQGNSA. V was pared by 2 bases and J by 4 bases, with 5 bases of the junction left unmatched. For this clone: Its antigen is unknown.

The gene calls are TRBV7-2 and TRBJ2-7; 10 bases align to TRBD2. This receptor was obtained from a human donor who was the organ donor for an intestinal transplant. The specimen was unstimulated CD4+ T cells sorted from spleen or lymph node cells, collected before transplant. DNA of the CDR3: TGTGCCAGCAGCTTAACAGCGGGGGGGATTTACGAGCAGTACTTC. As protein: CASSLTAGGIYEQYF.